A selection of T cell receptor beta chains follows, all from one sample in a study of multiple sclerosis patients with progressive multifocal leukoencephalopathy. The table came from immunoSEQ multiplex PCR; TCRdb's copy has only in-frame clones and leaves some out. The table has over 20,000 clones, more than 85% seen once. Sequenced here: PBMCs, sampled from a patient treated with natalizumab. The receptors derive from a man younger than 40 with multiple sclerosis. Both conserved end residues are part of each CDR3. D genes are given only for firm matches. For some rows the clone size is stated as once, few or many, or as a class when expanded; others skip it.

>TRBV9|NA|NA|TRBJ2-1
TGTGCCAGCAGCCCCCCTAGTTTTCAGGGGAACTACAATGAGCAGTTCTTC
CASSPPSFQGNYNEQFF
>TRBV11-3|TRBD2|NA|TRBJ2-1
TGTGCCAGCAGGAGGGGAGGGCCTCAGAGCAATGAGCAGTTCTTC
CASRRGGPQSNEQFF
>TRBV7-9|NA|NA|TRBJ2-3
TGTGCCAGCAGCTTATCCTTGAGCACAGATACGCAGTATTTT
CASSLSLSTDTQYF
>TRBV6-5|TRBD2|few|TRBJ2-3
TGTGCCAGCAGTTACGGGATGGCGGGGGGCACAGATACGCAGTATTTT
CASSYGMAGGTDTQYF
>TRBV9|NA|NA|TRBJ2-1
TGTGCCAGCAGCGCGGGACATTACAATGAGCAGTTCTTC
CASSAGHYNEQFF
>TRBV11-3|NA|NA|TRBJ2-7
TGTGCCAGCAGCTTGGGACATACCTACGAGCAGTACTTC
CASSLGHTYEQYF
>TRBV6-4|NA|NA|TRBJ1-2
TGTGCCAGCAGTGCTGGAGGGACAAAGAATGGCTACACCTTC
CASSAGGTKNGYTF
>TRBV7-2|NA|NA|TRBJ2-2
TGTGCCAGCAGCTTAGTGTCGGGAAGGGCCGGGGAGCTGTTTTTT
CASSLVSGRAGELFF
>TRBV5-4|TRBD2|NA|TRBJ2-1
TGTGCCAGCAGCTTGTCCGGGAGGGCCGGGAATGAGCAGTTCTTC
CASSLSGRAGNEQFF
>TRBV27|NA|NA|TRBJ1-2
TGTGCCAGCAGTTTATCGGCACCATCCTATGGCTACACCTTC
CASSLSAPSYGYTF
>TRBV6-1|NA|NA|TRBJ2-1
TGTGCCAGCAGTCTCGGCGCAAACAATGAGCAGTTCTTC
CASSLGANNEQFF
>TRBV6-6|NA|NA|TRBJ1-5
TGTGCCAGCAGTTACTCGAAACCTCAGCCCCAGCATTTT
CASSYSKPQPQHF
>TRBV9|NA|NA|TRBJ2-7
TGTGCCAGCAGCGTAGGAAGTAGCGGAGTATACGAGCAGTACTTC
CASSVGSSGVYEQYF
>TRBV5-1|NA|NA|TRBJ2-1
TGCGCCAGCAGCTTGGGGGGGACGGACTCCTACAATGAGCAGTTCTTC
CASSLGGTDSYNEQFF